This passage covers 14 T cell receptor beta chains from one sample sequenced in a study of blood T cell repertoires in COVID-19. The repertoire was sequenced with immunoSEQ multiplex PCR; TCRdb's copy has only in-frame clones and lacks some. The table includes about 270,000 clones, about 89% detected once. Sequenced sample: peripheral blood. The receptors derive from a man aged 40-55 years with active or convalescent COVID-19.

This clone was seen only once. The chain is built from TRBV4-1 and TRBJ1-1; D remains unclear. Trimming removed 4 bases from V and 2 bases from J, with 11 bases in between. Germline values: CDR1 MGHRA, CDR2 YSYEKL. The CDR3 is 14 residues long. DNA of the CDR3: TGCGCCAGCAGCCCTGCCGGTGCTAACACTGAAGCTTTCTTT. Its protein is CASSPAGANTEAFF.

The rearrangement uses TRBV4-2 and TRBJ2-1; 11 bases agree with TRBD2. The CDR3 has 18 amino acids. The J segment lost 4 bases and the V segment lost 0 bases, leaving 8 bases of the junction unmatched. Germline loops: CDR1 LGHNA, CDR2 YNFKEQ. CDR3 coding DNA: TGTGCCAGCAGCCAAGATAGCGGGAGGGGGGGAGCGTACAATGAGCAGTTCTTC. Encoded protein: CASSQDSGRGGAYNEQFF.

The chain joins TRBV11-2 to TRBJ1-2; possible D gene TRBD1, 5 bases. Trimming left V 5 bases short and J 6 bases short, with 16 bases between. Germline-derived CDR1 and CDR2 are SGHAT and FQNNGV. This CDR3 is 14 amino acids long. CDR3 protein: CASSQQSSGDGYTF. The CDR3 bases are TGTGCCAGCAGCCAACAATCGTCGGGGGATGGCTACACCTTC.

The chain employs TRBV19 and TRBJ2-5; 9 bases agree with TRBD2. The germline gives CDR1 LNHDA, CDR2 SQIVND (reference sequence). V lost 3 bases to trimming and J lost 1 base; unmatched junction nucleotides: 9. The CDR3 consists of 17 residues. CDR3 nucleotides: TGTGCCAGTAGTATCGCCCTTGCGGGGGGGCCCCAAGAGACCCAGTACTTC. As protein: CASSIALAGGPQETQYF.

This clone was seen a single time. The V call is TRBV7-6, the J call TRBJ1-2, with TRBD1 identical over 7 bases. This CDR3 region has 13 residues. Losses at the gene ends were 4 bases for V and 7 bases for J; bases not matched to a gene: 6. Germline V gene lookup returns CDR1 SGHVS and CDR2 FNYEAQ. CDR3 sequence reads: CASSSEGDSGYTF. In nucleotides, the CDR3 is TGTGCCAGCAGCTCCGAAGGGGACAGTGGCTACACCTTC.

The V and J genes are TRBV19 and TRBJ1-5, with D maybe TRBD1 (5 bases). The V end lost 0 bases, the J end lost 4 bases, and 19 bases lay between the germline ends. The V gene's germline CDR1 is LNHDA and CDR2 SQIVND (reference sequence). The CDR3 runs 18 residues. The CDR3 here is CASSIDLGRVGRNQPQHF. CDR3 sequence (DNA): TGTGCCAGTAGTATAGATTTGGGCAGGGTCGGTCGGAATCAGCCCCAGCATTTT.

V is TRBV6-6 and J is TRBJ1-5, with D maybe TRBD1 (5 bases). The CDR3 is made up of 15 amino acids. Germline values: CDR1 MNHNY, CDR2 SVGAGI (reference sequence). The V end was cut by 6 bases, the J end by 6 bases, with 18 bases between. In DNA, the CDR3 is TGTGCCAGCAGCCCCCCTTACCCCCAGGGTCAGCCCCAGCATTTT. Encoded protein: CASSPPYPQGQPQHF.

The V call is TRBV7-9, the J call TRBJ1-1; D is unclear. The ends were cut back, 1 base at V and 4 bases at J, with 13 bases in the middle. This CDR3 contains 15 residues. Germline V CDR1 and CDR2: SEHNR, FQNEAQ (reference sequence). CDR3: CASSLVSGEGTEAFF. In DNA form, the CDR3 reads TGTGCCAGCAGCTTAGTCTCGGGAGAAGGCACTGAAGCTTTCTTT.

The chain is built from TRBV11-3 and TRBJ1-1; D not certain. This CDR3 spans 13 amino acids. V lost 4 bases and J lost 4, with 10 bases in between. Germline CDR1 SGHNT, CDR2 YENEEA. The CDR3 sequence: CASSSGPVTEAFF. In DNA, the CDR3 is TGTGCCAGCAGCTCTGGGCCGGTCACTGAAGCTTTCTTT.

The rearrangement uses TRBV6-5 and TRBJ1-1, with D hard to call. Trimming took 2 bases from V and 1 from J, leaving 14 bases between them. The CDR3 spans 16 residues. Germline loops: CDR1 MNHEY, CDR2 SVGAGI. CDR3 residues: CASSYLVPTPNTEAFF. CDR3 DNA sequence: TGTGCCAGCAGTTACCTTGTTCCGACACCGAACACTGAAGCTTTCTTT.

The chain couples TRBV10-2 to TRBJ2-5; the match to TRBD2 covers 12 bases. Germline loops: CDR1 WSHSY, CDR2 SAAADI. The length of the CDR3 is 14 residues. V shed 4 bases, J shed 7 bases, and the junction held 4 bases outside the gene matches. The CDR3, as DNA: TGCGCCAGCAGTGGGACTAGCGGGAAGGGGACCCAGTACTTC. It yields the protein CASSGTSGKGTQYF.

The CDR3: CASSQGDGLFF. CDR3 in DNA: TGTGCCAGCAGCCAAGGTGACGGGTTGTTTTTT. The V call is TRBV7-2, the J call TRBJ1-4, with D hard to call. V lost 5 bases, J lost 15 bases, and 13 bases lay in between. Germline V lookup: CDR1 SGHTA, CDR2 FQGNSA. The CDR3 spans 11 residues.

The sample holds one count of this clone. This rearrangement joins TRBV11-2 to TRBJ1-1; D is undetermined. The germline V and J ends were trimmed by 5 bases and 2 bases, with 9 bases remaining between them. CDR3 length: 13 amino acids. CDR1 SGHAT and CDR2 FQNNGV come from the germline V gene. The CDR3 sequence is CASSPAVNTEAFF. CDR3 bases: TGTGCCAGCAGCCCCGCGGTAAACACTGAAGCTTTCTTT.

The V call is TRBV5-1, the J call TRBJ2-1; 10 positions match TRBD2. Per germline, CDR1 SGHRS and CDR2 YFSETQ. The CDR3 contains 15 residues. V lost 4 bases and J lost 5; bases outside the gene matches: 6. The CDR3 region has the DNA TGCGCCAGCAGCGTTAGCGGGGGGCGACACAATGAGCAGTTCTTC. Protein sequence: CASSVSGGRHNEQFF.